These 29 T cell receptor beta chains were sequenced from one sample in a study of T cell responses to AZD1222 COVID-19 vaccine. Measured with immunoSEQ multiplex PCR; TCRdb has only the in-frame clones, and not every one. Here the sample spans 100,000 to 150,000 clones, roughly 88% being singletons. The sample was peripheral blood, taken on day 0 of MenACWY control vaccination. The origin of the receptors is an adult in good health.

This chain uses TRBV19 with TRBJ1-5; 8 bases line up with TRBD1. CDR1 is LNHDA, CDR2 SQIVND, per germline (reference sequence). The V and J ends lost 0 bases and 6 bases, in that order; junction bases with no gene match: 10. The CDR3 extends over 17 amino acids. The CDR3 reads CASSIEAGGAISQPQHF. DNA for the CDR3: TGTGCCAGTAGTATAGAGGCAGGGGGCGCCATCTCTCAGCCCCAGCATTTT.

V usage is TRBV3-1 (or the pseudogene TRBV3-2) and J usage is TRBJ1-1; 7 bases fit TRBD1. The germline V gene encodes CDR1 LGHDT and CDR2 YNNKEL (reference sequence). CDR3 length: 14 amino acids. Trimming at V came to 4 bases and at J to 0 bases, leaving 2 bases not matched to a gene. CDR3 sequence (DNA): TGTGCCAGCAGCCTTACAGGGGTGAACACTGAAGCTTTCTTT. Amino acids: CASSLTGVNTEAFF.

The rearrangement joins TRBV5-1 to TRBJ2-3, with a weak D call TRBD2 (5 bases). CDR3 length: 14 amino acids. The ends were cut back, 2 bases at V and 1 base at J, with 8 bases in the middle. Germline V gives CDR1 SGHRS, CDR2 YFSETQ. DNA of the CDR3: TGCGCCAGCAGCTTCAGTAGCGGCACAGATACGCAGTATTTT. Amino acid sequence: CASSFSSGTDTQYF.

The V gene is TRBV19, the J gene TRBJ1-4; TRBD1 agrees at 7 bases. The CDR3 loop spans 14 amino acids. CDR1 and CDR2 from the germline V gene are LNHDA and SQIVND (reference sequence). V lost 6 bases and J lost 7; bases outside the gene matches: 8. The CDR3 DNA sequence: TGTGCCAGTAGCAGCACTGACAGGGCTGAAAAACTGTTTTTT. Its translation: CASSSTDRAEKLFF.

This clone turned up a few times. The rearrangement joins TRBV11-2 to TRBJ1-1; possibly TRBD1 for D (5 bases). Germline V gene sequence: CDR1 SGHAT, CDR2 FQNNGV. CDR3 length: 16 amino acids. Trimming took 0 bases from V and 0 from J, leaving 11 bases between them. The CDR3 DNA follows: TGTGCCAGCAGCTTAGAGGGCCAGGGCCTGAACACTGAAGCTTTCTTT. It codes for CASSLEGQGLNTEAFF.

This sequence joins TRBV6-5 and TRBJ2-7; TRBD2 might be the D (6 bases). The CDR3 runs 13 residues. Deletions cut 4 bases from V and 7 bases from J, with 14 bases between. Per the germline V gene, CDR1 is MNHEY and CDR2 is SVGAGI. CDR3 residues: CASSSPVREEQYF. In nucleotides, the CDR3 is TGTGCCAGCAGTTCCCCGGTCCGGGAGGAGCAGTACTTC.

A single count supports this clone. The chain employs TRBV9 and TRBJ2-1; 10 bases map to TRBD2. The CDR3 totals 16 residues. Germline lookup yields CDR1 SGDLS and CDR2 YYNGEE. Unmatched junction bases numbered 6, after V lost 3 bases and J lost 3 bases. CDR3 in amino acids: CASSARTSGGYNEQFF. For the CDR3, the DNA is TGTGCCAGCAGCGCGCGGACTAGCGGAGGCTACAATGAGCAGTTCTTC. The full variable domain, in which reference TRBV9 and TRBJ2-1 provide the parts outside the CDR3, is DSGVTQTPKHLITATGQRVTLRCSPRSGDLSVYWYQQSLDQGLQFLIQYYNGEERAKGNILERFSAQQFPDLHSELNLSSLELGDSALYFCASSARTSGGYNEQFFGPGTRLTVL.

The chain couples TRBV6-5 to TRBJ2-5, with D unresolved. The V gene's germline CDR1 is MNHEY and CDR2 SVGAGI. Trimming left V 6 bases short and J 0 bases short, with 2 bases between. The CDR3 runs to 11 residues. In DNA, the CDR3 is TGTGCCAGCAGCCACCAAGAGACCCAGTACTTC. This gives the protein CASSHQETQYF.

The rearrangement links TRBV11-1 to TRBJ2-2, with TRBD2 identical over 11 bases. CDR3 size: 19 residues. Germline values: CDR1 SGHAT, CDR2 FQDESV (reference sequence). J was trimmed by 4 bases and V by 0 bases; bases with no gene match: 10. The DNA for the CDR3 is TGTGCCAGCAGCTTAGCGGGTGCTAGCGGGGGGTCTTTCACCGGGGAGCTGTTTTTT. Protein product: CASSLAGASGGSFTGELFF.

This chain links TRBV28 with TRBJ2-5; the match to TRBD1 covers 8 bases. Trimming took 5 bases from V and 4 from J; bases not matched to a gene: 9. Germline-derived CDR1 and CDR2 are MDHEN and SYDVKM. The CDR3 length is 15 residues. CDR3 bases: TGTGCCAGCAGTACTACCAGGGGGCTGGGAGAGACCCAGTACTTC. Amino acids: CASSTTRGLGETQYF.

CDR3 sequence (DNA): TGTGCCAGCAGTTACGGCGGGGATGACGGAAACACCATATATTTT. This gives the protein CASSYGGDDGNTIYF. V is TRBV6-5 and J is TRBJ1-3; D is ambiguous. CDR3 length: 15 amino acids. V lost 2 bases, J lost 4 bases, and 12 bases lay in between. Germline CDR1 is MNHEY and CDR2 is SVGAGI.

The V gene is TRBV20-1, the J gene TRBJ2-6; D unclear. Between the trimmed V and J ends, which lost 3 bases and 1 base, there was a span of 16 bases. CDR3 length equals 17 residues. Germline V CDR1 and CDR2: DFQATT, SNEGSKA (reference sequence). CDR3 protein: CSASAGSLKSGANVLTF. The CDR3 DNA is TGCAGTGCTAGTGCTGGGTCTTTGAAATCTGGGGCCAACGTCCTGACTTTC.

V gene TRBV7-9 combines with J gene TRBJ1-5; 8 bases agree with TRBD1. V gave up 5 bases and J gave up 3 bases; unmatched junction bases: 15. Per the germline V gene, CDR1 is SEHNR and CDR2 is FQNEAQ (reference sequence). The CDR3 length is 18 residues. The CDR3 spells CASSPLPSGTGSNQPQHF. The CDR3 DNA is TGTGCCAGCAGCCCCCTTCCCTCCGGGACAGGATCCAATCAGCCCCAGCATTTT.

The chain employs TRBV18 and TRBJ2-5, with D unresolved. Germline V lookup: CDR1 KGHSH, CDR2 LQKENI. The V and J ends lost 4 bases and 3 bases respectively, with 6 bases between them. The CDR3 runs 12 residues. CDR3 sequence (DNA): TGTGCCAGCTCACTAGAGAAAGAGACCCAGTACTTC. The encoded protein is CASSLEKETQYF.

The chain couples TRBV6-5 to TRBJ2-7; the D gene is possibly TRBD2 (6 bases). The CDR3 totals 13 residues. Per germline, CDR1 MNHEY and CDR2 SVGAGI. V was trimmed by 6 bases and J by 7 bases, leaving 16 bases between them. The CDR3 loop reads CASSPVAGREQYF. DNA for the CDR3: TGTGCCAGCAGCCCCGTCGCGGGACGTGAGCAGTACTTC.

J is TRBJ1-6 and V is TRBV5-4; the D gene is possibly TRBD1 (5 bases). The CDR3 covers 15 residues. The V gene lost 0 bases and the J gene lost 9 bases, with 13 bases spanning the gap. CDR1 and CDR2 (germline): SGHNT, YYREEE (reference sequence). The CDR3 loop reads CASSLGPGEASPLHF. The CDR3 DNA reads as TGTGCCAGCAGCTTGGGACCGGGGGAGGCTTCACCCCTCCACTTT.

The J gene is TRBJ1-2, the V gene TRBV11-2; no clear D. The CDR3 spans 12 residues. Deletions cut 4 bases from V and 8 bases from J, with 11 bases between. The germline V gene has CDR1 SGHAT and CDR2 FQNNGV. CDR3 in DNA: TGTGCCAGCAGCTCCAGGACGTCCGGCTACACCTTC. Translated, it gives CASSSRTSGYTF. The full variable domain, its missing parts supplied by reference TRBV11-2 and TRBJ1-2, is EAGVAQSPRYKIIEKRQSVAFWCNPISGHATLYWYQQILGQGPKLLIQFQNNGVVDDSQLPKDRFSAERLKGVDSTLKIQPAKLEDSAVYLCASSSRTSGYTFGSGTRLTVV.

The chain joins TRBV7-9 to TRBJ1-6; D unclear. Germline assignment: CDR1 SEHNR and CDR2 FQNEAQ (reference sequence). V shed 5 bases and J shed 0 bases, with 20 bases lying between them. This CDR3 region has 19 residues. The chain's CDR3 is CASSPREPGDPSYNSPLHF. CDR3 in DNA: TGTGCCAGCAGCCCCCGGGAACCTGGAGATCCCTCCTATAATTCACCCCTCCACTTT.

The V and J genes are TRBV6-5 and TRBJ1-5; no clear D. With 0 bases removed from V and 2 bases from J, the gap between germline ends came to 8 bases. The CDR3 covers 15 residues. Germline CDR1 and CDR2: MNHEY and SVGAGI. The CDR3 region has the DNA TGTGCCAGCAGTTACTCGAGGCCCGGCAATCAGCCCCAGCATTTT. This encodes CASSYSRPGNQPQHF.

The rearrangement joins TRBV30 to TRBJ2-3; 11 nucleotides line up with TRBD2. The CDR3 has 15 residues. Germline CDR1 reads GTSNPN; CDR2 reads SVGIG (reference sequence). Trimming removed 6 bases from V and 1 base from J; junction bases left unmatched: 6. CDR3 protein: CACLSGLAGTDTQYF. The CDR3 DNA reads as TGTGCCTGCCTATCGGGACTAGCGGGCACAGATACGCAGTATTTT.

This clone was detected only once. J is TRBJ2-7 and V is TRBV3-1 (or the pseudogene TRBV3-2), with D unclear. The CDR3 consists of 13 residues. The germline CDR1 and CDR2 sequences are LGHDT and YNNKEL (reference sequence). V lost 2 bases to trimming and J lost 2 bases, with 7 bases between them. In DNA form, the CDR3 reads TGTGCCAGCAGCCAAACTGGCACCTACGAGCAGTACTTC. Its protein product is CASSQTGTYEQYF.

Only a few counts were recorded for this clone. J is TRBJ1-4 and V is TRBV2, with TRBD1 matching 7 bases. CDR3 size: 14 residues. The junction had 4 bases not matched to a gene; V was cut back by 5 bases and J by 4 bases. CDR1 is SNHLY, CDR2 FYNNEI, per germline. CDR3 sequence reads: CASSKGALNEKLFF. The CDR3 region has the DNA TGTGCCAGCAGTAAGGGGGCGCTTAATGAAAAACTGTTTTTT.

This chain links TRBV21-1 with TRBJ2-3; the tabulated D call, TRBD1, remains unverified against the DNA. TRBV21-1 is described as a pseudogene. There are 17 residues in the CDR3. This CDR3 reads CAATPHLDRGEFDTQYF. The CDR3 DNA sequence: TGTGCCGCCACGCCCCACCTCGACAGGGGTGAATTTGATACGCAGTATTTT.

The chain couples TRBV4-2 to TRBJ2-1; 10 bases fit TRBD1. CDR3 size: 20 residues. The V segment lost 0 bases and the J segment 0 bases; nucleotides outside the gene matches: 11. Germline V lookup: CDR1 LGHNA, CDR2 YNFKEQ. The CDR3 here is CASSQDYVGQGPSSYNEQFF. The CDR3 coding sequence is TGTGCCAGCAGCCAAGATTATGTGGGACAGGGGCCGAGCTCCTACAATGAGCAGTTCTTC.

The chain uses TRBV4-3 and TRBJ2-5; 9 bases match TRBD2. V was pared by 0 bases and J by 1 base, with 3 bases of the junction left unmatched. The CDR3 contains 16 residues. CDR1 is LGHNA and CDR2 is YSLEER in the germline V gene. The CDR3 DNA is TGCGCCAGCAGCCAAGATTTTAGCGGGGGCCAAGAGACCCAGTACTTC. Translated, it gives CASSQDFSGGQETQYF.

The chain combines TRBV7-2 with TRBJ2-4; D may correspond to TRBD1 or TRBD2 (5 bases each). This CDR3 region has 17 residues. Trimming shortened V by 1 base and J by 4 bases, and 17 bases separated the two germline ends. Germline V gene data show CDR1 as SGHTA and CDR2 as FQGNSA. In nucleotides, the CDR3 is TGTGCCAGCAGCTTAGGGGGCCTCAAAGAGGGGAAAAACATTCAGTACTTC. Translating gives CASSLGGLKEGKNIQYF.

The count of this clone is one. The chain combines TRBV3-1 (or the pseudogene TRBV3-2) with TRBJ2-7; D is ambiguous. Trimming cost V 4 bases and J 5 bases, with 18 bases left between them. Germline CDR1 LGHDT, CDR2 YNNKEL (reference sequence). The CDR3 is made up of 15 amino acids. CDR3 sequence (DNA): TGTGCCAGCAGCCGAACAGTCTCATCAGTCCACGAGCAGTACTTC. It translates to CASSRTVSSVHEQYF.

The J gene is TRBJ2-7, the V gene TRBV10-3; 15 bases map to TRBD2. From germline, CDR1 is ENHRY and CDR2 SYGVKD. The CDR3 is made up of 18 amino acids. J was trimmed by 2 bases and V by 4 bases; bases with no gene match: 9. CDR3 sequence (DNA): TGTGCCATCAGTGGCACCGGGACTAGCGGGAGGTTTGCCTACGAGCAGTACTTC. It specifies CAISGTGTSGRFAYEQYF.

CDR3 residues: CSASFGWGQPYNEQFF. For the CDR3, the DNA is TGCAGTGCTAGTTTTGGGTGGGGGCAGCCCTACAATGAGCAGTTCTTC. J is TRBJ2-1 and V is TRBV20-1; D perhaps matches TRBD1 (6 bases). The germline gives CDR1 DFQATT, CDR2 SNEGSKA (reference sequence). V gave up 3 bases and J gave up 2 bases, with 17 bases separating them. This CDR3 has 16 amino acids.